The rows below give T cell receptor beta chains drawn from one sample of a study of CD8 T cells in ankylosing spondylitis. TCRdb redid the calling of the 5' RACE reads with MiXCR, one entry per CDR3 protein. This table has about 360,000 distinct CDR3 sequences, approximately 22% appearing once. Sequenced sample: blood, either unsorted or a sorted T cell fraction (not recorded which). These receptors were obtained from a male donor with ankylosing spondylitis or in good health (not recorded which). CDR3s include the opening cysteine and the closing phenylalanine or tryptophan. A D gene is named only where the DNA matches it firmly. Clone size is shown for a subset of rows, as once, few, many or a class of expanded clone.

D gene	J gene	CDR3 length	clone size	V gene	CDR3 protein	CDR3 DNA
TRBD2	TRBJ2-7	15	.	TRBV6-1	CASSRSGGMNYEQYF	TGTGCCAGCAGTCGGAGCGGGGGCATGAACTACGAGCAGTACTTC
.	TRBJ1-5	13	many	TRBV12-3/TRBV12-4	CASSHGPEQPQHF	TGTGCCAGCAGTCACGGACCAGAGCAGCCCCAGCATTTT
TRBD2	TRBJ2-2	19	few	TRBV24-1	CATSDPQRTSGGNTGELFF	TGTGCCACCAGTGATCCCCAGAGGACTAGCGGGGGGAACACCGGGGAGCTGTTTTTT
.	TRBJ2-7	16	few	TRBV29-1	CSVGGTTDGVVGEQYF	TGCAGCGTTGGTGGTACCACGGACGGAGTTGTAGGGGAGCAGTACTTC
.	TRBJ2-1	14	once	TRBV28	CASSLNRVGDEQFF	TGTGCCAGCAGTTTAAACAGGGTGGGAGATGAGCAGTTCTTC
.	TRBJ2-5	13	.	TRBV7-2	CASSLDSGETQYF	TGTGCCAGCAGCTTAGACTCAGGAGAGACCCAGTACTTC
.	TRBJ1-1	12	.	TRBV20-1	CSATEGNTEAFF	TGCAGTGCAACCGAGGGGAACACTGAAGCTTTCTTT
TRBD2	TRBJ2-3	14	few	TRBV11-2	CASSSGGGGDTQYF	TGTGCCAGCAGCAGCGGGGGCGGGGGAGATACGCAGTATTTT
.	TRBJ1-1	18	few	TRBV4-1	CASSQPGIQGWKNTEAFF	TGCGCCAGCAGCCAACCTGGAATACAGGGTTGGAAGAACACTGAAGCTTTCTTT
.	TRBJ2-6	15	.	TRBV21-1	CASSGGASGANVLTF	TGTGCCAGCAGCGGGGGGGCCTCTGGGGCCAACGTCCTGACTTTC
TRBD2	TRBJ2-1	16	few	TRBV2	CASSQTSGGINNEQFF	TGTGCCAGCAGTCAAACTAGCGGGGGGATCAACAATGAGCAGTTCTTC
.	TRBJ2-7	14	few	TRBV4-1	CASSQDLGLGEQYF	TGCGCCAGCAGCCAAGACCTGGGTCTGGGCGAGCAGTACTTC
.	TRBJ2-7	15	.	TRBV7-2	CASSGGTGVSYEQYF	TGTGCCAGCAGCGGGGGGACTGGCGTCTCTTACGAGCAGTACTTC
TRBD1	TRBJ2-1	15	.	TRBV27	CASSLMDRGYNEQFF	TGTGCCAGCAGCCTTATGGACAGGGGGTACAATGAGCAGTTCTTC
TRBD2	TRBJ2-2	16	.	TRBV12-3/TRBV12-4	CASSLVGGGNTGELFF	TGTGCCAGCAGTTTGGTCGGGGGGGGGAACACCGGGGAGCTGTTTTTT
TRBD2	TRBJ2-3	14	many	TRBV12-3/TRBV12-4	CASSVAGATDTQYF	TGTGCCAGCAGCGTAGCGGGGGCGACAGATACGCAGTATTTT
TRBD2	TRBJ2-1	15	.	TRBV30	CAWSSAGTSYNEQFF	TGTGCCTGGAGTTCTGCCGGGACTAGTTACAATGAGCAGTTCTTC
TRBD1	TRBJ2-3	16	.	TRBV18	CASSPTNRGLGDTQYF	TGTGCCAGCTCACCAACCAACAGGGGGCTTGGAGATACGCAGTATTTT
.	TRBJ2-1	12	.	TRBV4-2	CASSQANNEQFF	TGTGCCAGCAGCCAAGCTAACAATGAGCAGTTCTTC
.	TRBJ2-1	16	.	TRBV6-1	CASSEARTGAHNEQFF	TGTGCCAGCAGTGAAGCTCGAACTGGAGCCCACAATGAGCAGTTCTTC
.	TRBJ1-1	13	.	TRBV6-6	CASSYGGDTEAFF	TGTGCCAGCAGTTACGGGGGGGACACTGAAGCTTTCTTT
.	TRBJ2-7	14	few	TRBV4-1	CASSHDTGFDEQYF	TGCGCCAGCAGCCATGATACAGGATTCGACGAGCAGTACTTC
.	TRBJ1-5	15	few	TRBV15	CATSREGTGIQPQHF	TGTGCCACCAGCAGAGAGGGGACGGGAATCCAGCCCCAGCATTTT